These 5 T cell receptor beta chains came from one sample sequenced in a study of response to subunit inactivated influenza vaccine. TCRdb reanalysed the RT-PCR reads using MiXCR and keeps one entry per CDR3 protein. The sample lists around 750,000 distinct CDR3 sequences, 21% seen once, with roughly 10% in the top ten. The sample in question was PBMCs from blood, obtained roughly 5 days after vaccination. These receptors were collected from a man aged 45-65 years who received an inactivated influenza vaccine.

V is TRBV12-3 or TRBV12-4 and J is TRBJ2-5; TRBD2 aligns across 8 bases. V lost 4 bases and J lost 5; bases outside the gene matches: 6. This CDR3 is built from 14 residues. For the CDR3, the DNA is TGTGCCAGCAGTTGGGAGACTAGCGTCGAGACCCAGTACTTC. It specifies CASSWETSVETQYF.

This chain connects TRBV7-8 to TRBJ2-2; D gene uncertain. Germline CDR1 reads SGHVS; CDR2 reads FQNEAQ. The CDR3 runs 16 residues. V lost 5 bases and J 2 bases, leaving 15 bases between the germline ends. The CDR3 nucleotides read TGTGCCAGCAGCGGACCCGGGCCCCGTAACACCGGGGAGCTGTTTTTT. Residues: CASSGPGPRNTGELFF.

The V gene is TRBV29-1, the J gene TRBJ2-1; possible D gene TRBD2, 6 bases. Deletions cut 1 base from V and 5 bases from J, with 18 bases between. CDR3 length equals 16 residues. Germline assignment: CDR1 SQVTM and CDR2 ANQGSEA. CDR3 loop: CSVEVHAGTYNNEQFF. DNA of the CDR3: TGCAGCGTTGAAGTCCACGCCGGGACTTATAACAATGAGCAGTTCTTC.

This clonotype was recorded a few times. This chain links TRBV11-3 with TRBJ2-1; D perhaps matches TRBD1 (5 bases). Trimming cost V 7 bases and J 8 bases, with 18 bases left between them. This CDR3 is built from 14 residues. In germline, CDR1 is SGHNT, CDR2 YENEEA. CDR3: CASTKHRSIDEQFF. DNA of the CDR3: TGTGCCAGCACCAAGCACAGGTCCATCGATGAGCAGTTCTTC.

V gene TRBV7-2 combines with J gene TRBJ2-2, with TRBD2 matching 13 bases. Trimming took 4 bases from V and 6 from J; bases not matched to a gene: 5. CDR1 is SGHTA and CDR2 is FQGNSA in the germline V gene. This CDR3 is built from 16 residues. CDR3 region: CASSSWTSGRPGELFF. The DNA of the CDR3 is TGTGCCAGCAGCTCCTGGACTAGCGGGAGACCCGGGGAGCTGTTTTTT.